This T cell receptor beta chain was profiled in a study of cytomegalovirus exposure and HLA in healthy donors. For the study at large: An analysis done earlier identified some 120 million unique TCR beta sequences from about 179 million T cells.

Study-wide findings and caveats: Earlier analysis found most TCR beta V segments productive about 87% or about 30% of the time.

The PCR was carried out with 60 Vbeta primers and 13 Jbeta primers. TCRdb keeps only in-frame clones here, not all; method: immunoSEQ multiplex PCR. The sample holds over 85,000 clones, 65% to 80% seen once. A note on this clone: Its matching antigen is unknown.

The V and J ends lost 1 base and 13 bases respectively, with 13 bases between them. The CDR3 contains 12 residues. Germline V lookup: CDR1 SEHNR, CDR2 FQNEAQ (reference sequence). The source material was PBMCs. This sequence joins TRBV7-9 and TRBJ1-1; D remains ambiguous. The sequence was obtained from an older woman in good health and CMV-seropositive. CDR3 sequence (DNA): TGTGCCAGCAGCTTAGGAATCGGGTTTGTTTTCTTT. It encodes CASSLGIGFVFF.